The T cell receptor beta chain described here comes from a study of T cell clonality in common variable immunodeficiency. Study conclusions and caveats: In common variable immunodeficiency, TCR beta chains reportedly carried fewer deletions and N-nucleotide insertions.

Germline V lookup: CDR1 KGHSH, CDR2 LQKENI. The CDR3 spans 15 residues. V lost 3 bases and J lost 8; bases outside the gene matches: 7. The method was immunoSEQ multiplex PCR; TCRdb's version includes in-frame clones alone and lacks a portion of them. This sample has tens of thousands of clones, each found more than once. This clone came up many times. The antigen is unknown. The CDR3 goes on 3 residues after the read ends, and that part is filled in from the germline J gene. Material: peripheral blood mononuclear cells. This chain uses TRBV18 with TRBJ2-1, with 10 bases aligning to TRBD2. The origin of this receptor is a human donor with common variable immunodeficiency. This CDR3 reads CASSPGLALGDEQFF. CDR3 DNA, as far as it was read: TGTGCCAGCTCACCGGGACTAGCGCTCGGCGATGAG.